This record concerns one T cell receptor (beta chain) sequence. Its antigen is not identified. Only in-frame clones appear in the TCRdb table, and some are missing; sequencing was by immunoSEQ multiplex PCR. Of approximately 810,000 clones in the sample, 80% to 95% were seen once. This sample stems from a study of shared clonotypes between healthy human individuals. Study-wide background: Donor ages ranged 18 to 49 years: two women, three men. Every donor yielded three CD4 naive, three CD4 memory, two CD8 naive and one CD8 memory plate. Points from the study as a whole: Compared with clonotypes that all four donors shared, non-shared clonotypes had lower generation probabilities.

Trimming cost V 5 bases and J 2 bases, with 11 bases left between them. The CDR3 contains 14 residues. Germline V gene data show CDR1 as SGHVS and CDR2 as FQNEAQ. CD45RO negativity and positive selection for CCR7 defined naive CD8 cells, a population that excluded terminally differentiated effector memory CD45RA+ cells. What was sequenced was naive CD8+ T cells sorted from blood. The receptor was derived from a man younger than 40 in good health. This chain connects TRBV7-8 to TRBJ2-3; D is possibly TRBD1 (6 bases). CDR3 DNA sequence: TGTGCCAGCAGCCTAACGGGACACACAGATACGCAGTATTTT. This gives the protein CASSLTGHTDTQYF.